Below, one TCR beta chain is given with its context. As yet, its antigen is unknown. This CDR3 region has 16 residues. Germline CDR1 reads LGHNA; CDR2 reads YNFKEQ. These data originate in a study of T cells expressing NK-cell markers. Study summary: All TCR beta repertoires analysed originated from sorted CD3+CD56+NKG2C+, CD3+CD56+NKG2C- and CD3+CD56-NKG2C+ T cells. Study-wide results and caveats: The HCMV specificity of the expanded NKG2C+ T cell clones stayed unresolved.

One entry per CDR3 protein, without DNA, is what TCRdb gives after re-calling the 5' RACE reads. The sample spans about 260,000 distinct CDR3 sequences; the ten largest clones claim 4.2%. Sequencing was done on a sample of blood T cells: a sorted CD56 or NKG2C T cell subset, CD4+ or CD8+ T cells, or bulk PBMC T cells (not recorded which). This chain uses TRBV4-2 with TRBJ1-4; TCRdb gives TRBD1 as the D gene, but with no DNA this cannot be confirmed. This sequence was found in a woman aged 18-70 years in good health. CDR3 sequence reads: CASSLRRGQGDEKLFF.